This T cell receptor beta chain was sequenced in a study of shared clonotypes between healthy human individuals (dated by TCRdb to the early 2020s). With regard to the full study: The cohort comprised a couple of women and three men aged 18 to 49 years. Per donor, three plates each were used for CD4 naive and CD4 memory, two for CD8 naive, and one for CD8 memory. To estimate repertoire size and how much clonotype sharing occurs between individuals, the study deeply sequenced the blood TCR repertoires of several healthy adults. Different laboratories and diverse techniques were used to prepare libraries and sequence TCR repertoires, to increase sequencing depth and limit assay-specific biases. Each donor's leukapheresis produced roughly between roughly 0.9 and 8.9 billion PBMCs. The paper as a whole reports these results and caveats: Sharing across a few donors was observed for about 5% of naive CD4, about 3.2% of naive CD8, 2.3% of memory CD4, and roughly 0.43% of memory CD8 clonotypes. Sampling was limited to blood, and TCR repertoires in tissue likely differ from TCR repertoires in blood. Naive subsets generally had larger estimated clonotype richness than memory subsets did. Incomplete sequencing was indicated by rarefaction of sorted-subset datasets, despite the large sequencing depth. Clonotypes shared by all four sorted-subset donors showed higher generation probabilities than non-shared clonotypes. Because the study included only a small number of donors, the genetic and exposure-history diversity represented was limited. Based on pairwise subsampling, the degree of clonotype sharing among donors was expected to be affected by sequencing depth.

Notes on this clone: What antigen it recognizes has not been identified. No clone much larger than this one lies a single base away; base qualities are absent.

Using the deep immunoSEQ assay, TCR CDR3 regions were amplified from genomic DNA by multiplex PCR. Extracted genomic DNA from each cell subset was spread evenly across all wells of several immunoSEQ 96-well plates, with each plate serving as a replicate. For sorted subsets, about 220 ng of genomic DNA, equivalent to 30,000 or so T cell genomes, went into each replicate PCR. Purified libraries were quantified with a Qubit 3.0 fluorometer, sized on a Bioanalyzer 2100, and re-quantified with the KAPA Library Quantification kit. Every immunoSEQ 96-well plate was sequenced on a dedicated single-read 150-cycle Illumina NextSeq 550 flow cell. The source study handled its data this way. Because only junctional sequences without quality scores were contained in the immunoSEQ output, filtering matching that applied to full-length reads could not be performed. To assign V/J genes and CDR3, sequences were annotated against IMGT germline references using PyIR, a Python wrapper for IgBLAST v1.9. Any read was removed if the V/J assignment was weak (E-value above 1e-6), the CDR3 was missing, or the read contained stop codons, out-of-frame junctions, or ambiguous translated residues. A V3J clonotype was defined by an identical inferred V gene, J gene, and CDR3 amino acid sequence. Percentage overlap between repertoires was calculated by dividing the number of shared unique clonotypes by the size of the smaller repertoire. Repertoire richness was assessed with RTK rarefaction, the Chao1 estimator, and Recon v2.1 estimates of unobserved clonotypes. For all TCRbeta clonotypes obtained by the gDNA method from several donors, generation probabilities were computed with OLGA. Sourced from immuneACCESS, this table was stored by TCRdb with only in-frame sequences that have V and J called. A share of the clones is absent; for the studies checked, an unresolved V gene accounts for under half, and the remainder has no known explanation. V and J calls and clone size come straight from that table; D and trimming were deduced from the DNA. This sample lists some 2,000,000 clones; roughly 95% were detected once. 0.9% to 1.4% of the sample rests with the top ten.

The germline V gene (reference sequence) provides CDR1 LNHDA and CDR2 SQIVND. The CDR3 runs 12 residues from the cysteine to the phenylalanine. Just the 36-base CDR3 DNA is kept, in frame starting at base 1. Cut back by 6 bases and 6 bases, the V and J ends lie 11 bases apart. For the CD8 naive samples, CD45RO-negative cells were positively selected for CCR7, yielding a CD45RA+CCR7+ population from which TemRA cells were excluded. Donors were healthy HIV-negative adults with no recently reported acute infections or vaccinations. Every donor was a Caucasian adult residing in Nashville, Tennessee, USA. After blood collection by leukapheresis, PBMCs were isolated using Ficoll-Histopaque density gradient centrifugation and then cryopreserved in the vapor phase of liquid nitrogen. Analytical flow cytometry was used to check the purity and quantity of each magnetically sorted T cell population. Each sorted fraction had its genomic DNA isolated and then quantified by UV absorbance on a Nanodrop 2000c.

Material for sequencing was naive CD8+ T cells sorted from blood. The sample's cell subset or site label is to be understood as: CD45RA+CCR7+. The sequence is built from TRBV19 and TRBJ1-1; tentative D gene TRBD1, with 6 bases matching. This clonotype was sampled from a man aged 18-30 years in good health. The nucleotide sequence reads as follows: TGTGCCAGTAGAACACAGGGCCCTGAAGCTTTCTTT. Its protein is CASRTQGPEAFF.